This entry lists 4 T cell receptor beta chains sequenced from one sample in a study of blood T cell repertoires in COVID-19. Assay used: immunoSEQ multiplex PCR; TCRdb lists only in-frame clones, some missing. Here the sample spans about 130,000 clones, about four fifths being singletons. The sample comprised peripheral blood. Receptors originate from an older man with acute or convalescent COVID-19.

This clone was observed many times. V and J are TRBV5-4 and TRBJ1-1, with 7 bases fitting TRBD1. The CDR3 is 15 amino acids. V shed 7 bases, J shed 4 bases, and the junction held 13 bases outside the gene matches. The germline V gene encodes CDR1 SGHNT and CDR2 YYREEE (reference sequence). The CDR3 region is CASGTGVPGVTEAFF. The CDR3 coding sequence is TGTGCCAGCGGCACAGGGGTGCCGGGGGTCACTGAAGCTTTCTTT.

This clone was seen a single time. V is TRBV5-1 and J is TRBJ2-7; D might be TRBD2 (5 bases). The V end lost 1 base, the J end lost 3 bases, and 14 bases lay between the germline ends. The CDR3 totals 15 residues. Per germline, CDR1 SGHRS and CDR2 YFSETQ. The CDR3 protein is CASSLWGSRDYEQYF. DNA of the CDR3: TGCGCCAGCAGCTTGTGGGGTAGTCGGGACTACGAGCAGTACTTC.

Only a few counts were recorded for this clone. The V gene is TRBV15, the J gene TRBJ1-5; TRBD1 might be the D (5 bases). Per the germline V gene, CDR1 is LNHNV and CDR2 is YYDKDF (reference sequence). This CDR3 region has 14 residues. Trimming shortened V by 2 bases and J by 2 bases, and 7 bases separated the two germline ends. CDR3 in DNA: TGTGCCACCAGCAGACAACAGGGCAATCAGCCCCAGCATTTT. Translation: CATSRQQGNQPQHF.

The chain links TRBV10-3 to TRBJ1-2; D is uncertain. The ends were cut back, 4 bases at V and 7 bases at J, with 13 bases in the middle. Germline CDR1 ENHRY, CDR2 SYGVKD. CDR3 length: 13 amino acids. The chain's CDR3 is CAISGHSGPGYTF. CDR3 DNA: TGTGCCATCAGTGGCCACAGCGGTCCTGGCTACACCTTC.